Presented here are 9 T cell receptor beta chains from one specimen sequenced in a study of long-term antiretroviral therapy in people with HIV. The assay, immunoSEQ v3.0, was run at survey level. The method was immunoSEQ multiplex PCR; TCRdb's version includes in-frame clones alone and lacks a portion of them. Of 20,000 to 30,000 clones in the sample, 75% to 90% were seen once. Sequenced here: unsorted PBMCs, sampled 2.3 years after starting antiretroviral therapy. These receptor sequences come from a man between 40 and 49 years old with HIV.

This chain links TRBV4-2 with TRBJ1-1; D ambiguous. From germline, CDR1 is LGHNA and CDR2 YNFKEQ. The CDR3 covers 12 residues. Deletions cut 2 bases from V and 6 bases from J, with 7 bases between. CDR3 DNA sequence: TGTGCCAGCAGCCAACTGCCGTCTGAAGCTTTCTTT. This translates into CASSQLPSEAFF.

The chain couples TRBV29-1 to TRBJ2-1; D not resolved. The germline V gene has CDR1 SQVTM and CDR2 ANQGSEA. This CDR3 is 12 amino acids long. With 4 bases removed from V and 7 bases from J, the gap between germline ends came to 11 bases. The CDR3 DNA is TGCAGCGTTGTTTGGTCCGTAAATGAGCAGTTCTTC. Translation: CSVVWSVNEQFF.

This clone was seen just once. The V call is TRBV7-9, the J call TRBJ2-1, with 10 bases that match TRBD1. Per the germline V gene, CDR1 is SEHNR and CDR2 is FQNEAQ (reference sequence). The CDR3 consists of 15 residues. V lost 2 bases and J lost 7; bases outside the gene matches: 5. In DNA form, the CDR3 reads TGTGCCAGCAGCTTATGGGACAGGGGAGGAAATGAGCAGTTCTTC. Amino acids: CASSLWDRGGNEQFF.

The chain has TRBV10-3 and TRBJ2-3, with 9 bases lining up with TRBD2. The CDR3 loop spans 14 amino acids. Germline values: CDR1 ENHRY, CDR2 SYGVKD. V gave up 6 bases and J gave up 3 bases; unmatched junction bases: 4. The CDR3 here is CAIRIAGETDTQYF. CDR3 bases: TGTGCCATCAGAATAGCGGGGGAAACAGATACGCAGTATTTT.

In its sample, this clone was seen once. The rearrangement joins TRBV4-1 to TRBJ1-4, with 9 bases fitting TRBD1. The V and J ends lost 5 bases and 7 bases, in that order; junction bases with no gene match: 11. Germline V gives CDR1 MGHRA, CDR2 YSYEKL. The CDR3 consists of 16 residues. The CDR3 is CASSTGTGRIGEKLFF. The CDR3 DNA reads as TGCGCCAGCAGCACCGGGACAGGGAGGATTGGTGAAAAACTGTTTTTT.

The chain recombines TRBV6-1 with TRBJ2-7, with D perhaps matching TRBD2 (5 bases). The CDR3 covers 15 residues. Trimming shortened V by 7 bases and J by 2 bases, and 18 bases separated the two germline ends. The germline gives CDR1 MNHNS, CDR2 SASEGT. The CDR3 sequence is CASNQAGGSAYEQYF. The CDR3 nucleotides read TGTGCCAGCAACCAGGCGGGTGGGTCAGCCTACGAGCAGTACTTC.

This chain uses TRBV7-8 with TRBJ2-4; 12 bases match TRBD2. The germline gives CDR1 SGHVS, CDR2 FQNEAQ. Trimming took 4 bases from V and 0 from J; bases not matched to a gene: 10. This CDR3 spans 19 amino acids. CDR3 protein: CASSSSGLAGRIAKNIQYF. The DNA of the CDR3 is TGTGCCAGCAGCTCATCAGGACTAGCGGGGCGGATAGCCAAAAACATTCAGTACTTC.

The chain uses TRBV10-3 and TRBJ1-1; the D gene is possibly TRBD1 (5 bases). The germline V and J ends were trimmed by 4 bases and 2 bases, with 14 bases remaining between them. This CDR3 region has 15 residues. In germline, CDR1 is ENHRY, CDR2 SYGVKD. DNA of the CDR3: TGTGCCATCAGTGTCAGTGGGACCGCTAACACTGAAGCTTTCTTT. It encodes CAISVSGTANTEAFF.

The chain couples TRBV6-5 to TRBJ1-5, with a weak D call TRBD1 (5 bases). This CDR3 is built from 15 residues. V lost 6 bases and J lost 2, with 14 bases in between. Germline V lookup: CDR1 MNHEY, CDR2 SVGAGI. In nucleotides, the CDR3 is TGTGCCAGCAGCCCCGGGACGCAGGGCAATCAGCCCCAGCATTTT. Translating it yields CASSPGTQGNQPQHF.